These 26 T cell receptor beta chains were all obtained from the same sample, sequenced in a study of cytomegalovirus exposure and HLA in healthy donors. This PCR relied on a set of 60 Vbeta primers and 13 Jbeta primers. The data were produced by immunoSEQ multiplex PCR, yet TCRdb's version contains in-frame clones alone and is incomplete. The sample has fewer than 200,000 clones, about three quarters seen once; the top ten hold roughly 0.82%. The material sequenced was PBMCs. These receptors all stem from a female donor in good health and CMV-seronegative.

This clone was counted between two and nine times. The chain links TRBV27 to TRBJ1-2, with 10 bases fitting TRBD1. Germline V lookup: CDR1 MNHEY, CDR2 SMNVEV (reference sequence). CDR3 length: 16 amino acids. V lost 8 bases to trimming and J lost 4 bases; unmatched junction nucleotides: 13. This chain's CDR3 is CASGLARGQGVYGYTF. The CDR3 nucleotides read TGTGCCAGCGGCCTTGCTCGAGGACAGGGGGTCTATGGCTACACCTTC.

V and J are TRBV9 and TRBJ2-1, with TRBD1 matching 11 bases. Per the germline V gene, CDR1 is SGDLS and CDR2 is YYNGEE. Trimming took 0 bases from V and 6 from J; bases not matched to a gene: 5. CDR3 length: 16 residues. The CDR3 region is CASSVDGQGAFNEQFF. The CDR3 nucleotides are TGTGCCAGCAGCGTAGATGGACAGGGGGCTTTCAATGAGCAGTTCTTC.

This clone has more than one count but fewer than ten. CDR3 DNA: TGTGCCTGGAGTGGGGCCACAACCCAGTACTTC. Its protein is CAWSGATTQYF. The genes are TRBV30 and TRBJ2-5; D unclear. V was trimmed by 1 base and J by 8 bases, leaving 8 bases between them. From germline, CDR1 is GTSNPN and CDR2 SVGIG (reference sequence). The CDR3 totals 11 residues.

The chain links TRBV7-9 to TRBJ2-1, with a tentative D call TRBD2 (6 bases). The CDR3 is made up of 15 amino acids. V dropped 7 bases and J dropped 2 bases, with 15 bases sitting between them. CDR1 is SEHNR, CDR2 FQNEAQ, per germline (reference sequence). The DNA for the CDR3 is TGTGCCAGCACCCGGGACTCCGGGCCCTACAATGAGCAGTTCTTC. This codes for CASTRDSGPYNEQFF.

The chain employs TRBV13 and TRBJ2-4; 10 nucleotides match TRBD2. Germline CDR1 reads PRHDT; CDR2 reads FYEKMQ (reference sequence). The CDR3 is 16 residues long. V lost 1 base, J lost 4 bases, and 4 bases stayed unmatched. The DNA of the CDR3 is TGTGCCAGCAGCTTAGAAGCGGGAGGGATAAAAAACATTCAGTACTTC. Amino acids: CASSLEAGGIKNIQYF.

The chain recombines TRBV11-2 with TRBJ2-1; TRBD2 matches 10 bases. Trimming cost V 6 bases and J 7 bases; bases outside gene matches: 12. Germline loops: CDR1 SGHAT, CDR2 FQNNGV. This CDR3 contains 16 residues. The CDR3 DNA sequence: TGTGCCAGCAGTTTCCAAGCGGGAGGGCCTCCTAATGAGCAGTTCTTC. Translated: CASSFQAGGPPNEQFF.

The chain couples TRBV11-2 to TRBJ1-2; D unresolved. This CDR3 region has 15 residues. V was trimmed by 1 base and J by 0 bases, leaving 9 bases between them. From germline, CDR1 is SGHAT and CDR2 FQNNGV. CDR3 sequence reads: CASSLGAATNYGYTF. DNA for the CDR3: TGTGCCAGCAGCTTAGGGGCAGCCACTAACTATGGCTACACCTTC. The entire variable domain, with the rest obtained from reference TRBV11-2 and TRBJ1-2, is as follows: EAGVAQSPRYKIIEKRQSVAFWCNPISGHATLYWYQQILGQGPKLLIQFQNNGVVDDSQLPKDRFSAERLKGVDSTLKIQPAKLEDSAVYLCASSLGAATNYGYTFGSGTRLTVV.

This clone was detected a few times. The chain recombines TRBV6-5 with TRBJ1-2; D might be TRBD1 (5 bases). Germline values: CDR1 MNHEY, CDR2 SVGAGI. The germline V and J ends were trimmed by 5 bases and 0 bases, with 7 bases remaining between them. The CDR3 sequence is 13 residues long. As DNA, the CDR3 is TGTGCCAGCAGTCGGGACTCTAACTATGGCTACACCTTC. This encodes CASSRDSNYGYTF.

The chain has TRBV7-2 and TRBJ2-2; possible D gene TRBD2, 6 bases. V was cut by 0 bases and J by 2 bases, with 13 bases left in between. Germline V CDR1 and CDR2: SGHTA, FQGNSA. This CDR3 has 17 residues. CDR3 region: CASSLAGLRGNTGELFF. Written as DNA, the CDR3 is TGTGCCAGCAGCTTAGCCGGTTTGCGGGGAAACACCGGGGAGCTGTTTTTT. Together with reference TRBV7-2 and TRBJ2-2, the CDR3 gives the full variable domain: GAGVSQSPSNKVTEKGKDVELRCDPISGHTALYWYRQSLGQGLEFLIYFQGNSAPDKSGLPSDRFSAERTGGSVSTLTIQRTQQEDSAVYLCASSLAGLRGNTGELFFGEGSRLTVL.

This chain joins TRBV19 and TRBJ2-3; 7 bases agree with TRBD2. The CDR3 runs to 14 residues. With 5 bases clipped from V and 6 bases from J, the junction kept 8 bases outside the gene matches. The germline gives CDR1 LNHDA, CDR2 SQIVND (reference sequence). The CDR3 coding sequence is TGTGCCAGTAGTTTCGGACTAGTCCGGGATACGCAGTATTTT. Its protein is CASSFGLVRDTQYF.

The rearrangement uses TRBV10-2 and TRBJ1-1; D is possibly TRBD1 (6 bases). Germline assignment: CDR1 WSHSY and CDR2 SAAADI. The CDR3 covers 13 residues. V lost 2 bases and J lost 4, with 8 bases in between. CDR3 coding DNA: TGCGCCAGCAGTGAGGGACAGCTCACTGAAGCTTTCTTT. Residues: CASSEGQLTEAFF.

CDR3 amino acids: CASSIGLSNQPQHF. In nucleotides, the CDR3 is TGTGCCAGTAGTATTGGACTTAGCAATCAGCCCCAGCATTTT. The chain is built from TRBV19 and TRBJ1-5; unclear D gene. CDR1 is LNHDA and CDR2 is SQIVND in the germline V gene (reference sequence). The V end was cut by 3 bases, the J end by 0 bases, with 6 bases between. CDR3 length equals 14 residues.

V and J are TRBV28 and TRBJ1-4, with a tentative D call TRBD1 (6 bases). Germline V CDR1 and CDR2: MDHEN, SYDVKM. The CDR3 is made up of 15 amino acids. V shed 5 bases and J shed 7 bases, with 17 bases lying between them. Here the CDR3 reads CASSLRQVFLEKLFF. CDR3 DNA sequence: TGTGCCAGCAGTCTCAGACAGGTGTTTCTTGAAAAACTGTTTTTT. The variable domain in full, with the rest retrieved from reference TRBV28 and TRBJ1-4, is DVKVTQSSRYLVKRTGEKVFLECVQDMDHENMFWYRQDPGLGLRLIYFSYDVKMKEKGDIPEGYSVSREKKERFSLILESASTNQTSMYLCASSLRQVFLEKLFFGSGTQLSVL.

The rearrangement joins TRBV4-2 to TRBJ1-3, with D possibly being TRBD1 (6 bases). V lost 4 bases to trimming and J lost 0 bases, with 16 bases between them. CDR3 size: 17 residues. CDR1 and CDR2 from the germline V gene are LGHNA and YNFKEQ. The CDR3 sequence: CASSPETGANSGNTIYF. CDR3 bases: TGTGCCAGCAGCCCCGAGACAGGTGCCAACTCTGGAAACACCATATATTTT.

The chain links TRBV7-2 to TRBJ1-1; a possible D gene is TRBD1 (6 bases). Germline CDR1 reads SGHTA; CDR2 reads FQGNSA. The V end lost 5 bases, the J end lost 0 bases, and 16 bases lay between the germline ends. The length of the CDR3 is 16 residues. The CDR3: CASSAAGTTLNTEAFF. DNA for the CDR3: TGTGCCAGCAGCGCAGCCGGGACAACCTTGAACACTGAAGCTTTCTTT.

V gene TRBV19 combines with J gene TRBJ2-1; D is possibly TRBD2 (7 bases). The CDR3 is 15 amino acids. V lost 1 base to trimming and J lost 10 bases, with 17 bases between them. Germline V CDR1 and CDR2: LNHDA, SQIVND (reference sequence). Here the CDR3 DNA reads TGTGCCAGTAGTATAGGTTGGGGGAGGGGGGCCGAGCAGTTCTTC. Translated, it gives CASSIGWGRGAEQFF.

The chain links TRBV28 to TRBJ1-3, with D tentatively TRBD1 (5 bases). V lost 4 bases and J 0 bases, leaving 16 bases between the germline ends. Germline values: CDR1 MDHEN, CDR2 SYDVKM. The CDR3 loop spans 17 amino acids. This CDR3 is CASSYLTDTGSGNTIYF. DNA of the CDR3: TGTGCCAGCAGTTACCTGACGGACACGGGCTCTGGAAACACCATATATTTT.

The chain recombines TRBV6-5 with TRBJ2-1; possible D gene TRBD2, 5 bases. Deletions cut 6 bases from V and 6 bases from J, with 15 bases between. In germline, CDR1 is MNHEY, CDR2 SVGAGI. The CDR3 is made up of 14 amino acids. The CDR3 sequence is CASSPFNSGNEQFF. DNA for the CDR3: TGTGCCAGCAGCCCATTCAACAGCGGCAATGAGCAGTTCTTC.

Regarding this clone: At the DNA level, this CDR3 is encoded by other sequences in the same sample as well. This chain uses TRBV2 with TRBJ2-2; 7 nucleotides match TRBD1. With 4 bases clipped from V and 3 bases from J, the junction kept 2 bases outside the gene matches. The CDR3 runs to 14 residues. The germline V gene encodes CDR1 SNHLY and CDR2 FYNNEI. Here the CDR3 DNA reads TGTGCCAGCAGTGCAGGGGGACACACCGGGGAGCTGTTTTTT. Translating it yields CASSAGGHTGELFF.

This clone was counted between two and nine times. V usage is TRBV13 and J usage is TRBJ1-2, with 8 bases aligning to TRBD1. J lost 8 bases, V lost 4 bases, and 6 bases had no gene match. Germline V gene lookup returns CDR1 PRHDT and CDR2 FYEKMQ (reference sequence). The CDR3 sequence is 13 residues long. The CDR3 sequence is CASSSDRGYGYTF. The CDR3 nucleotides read TGTGCCAGCAGCTCCGACAGGGGATACGGCTACACCTTC.

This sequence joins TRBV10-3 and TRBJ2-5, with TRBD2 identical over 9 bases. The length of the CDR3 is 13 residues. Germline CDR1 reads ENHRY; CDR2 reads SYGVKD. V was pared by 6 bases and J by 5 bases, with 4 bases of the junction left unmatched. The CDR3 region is CAIRGLAGETQYF. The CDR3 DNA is TGTGCCATCAGGGGACTAGCAGGGGAGACCCAGTACTTC.

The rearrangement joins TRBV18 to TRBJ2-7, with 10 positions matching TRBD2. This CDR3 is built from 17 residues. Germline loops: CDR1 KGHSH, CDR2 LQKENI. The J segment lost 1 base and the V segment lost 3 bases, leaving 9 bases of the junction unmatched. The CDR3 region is CASSPPALAGVSYEQYF. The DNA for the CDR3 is TGTGCCAGCTCACCCCCGGCGCTAGCGGGAGTATCCTACGAGCAGTACTTC.

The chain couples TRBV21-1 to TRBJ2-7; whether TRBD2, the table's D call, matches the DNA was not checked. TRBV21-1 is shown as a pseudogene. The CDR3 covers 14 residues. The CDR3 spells CASSATSGVPEQYF. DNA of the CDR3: TGTGCCAGCAGCGCTACTAGCGGCGTCCCCGAGCAGTACTTC.

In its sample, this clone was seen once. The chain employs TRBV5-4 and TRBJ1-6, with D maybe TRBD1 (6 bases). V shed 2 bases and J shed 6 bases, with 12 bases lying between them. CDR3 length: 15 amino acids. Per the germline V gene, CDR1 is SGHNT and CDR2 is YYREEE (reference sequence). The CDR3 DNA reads TGTGCCAGCAGCTTTGCCCCAGGGGCTAATTCACCCCTCCACTTT. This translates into CASSFAPGANSPLHF.

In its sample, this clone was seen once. The CDR3 DNA is TGTGCCAGCAGTTTTGGGGCCTCGAACTATGGCTACACCTTC. It yields the protein CASSFGASNYGYTF. The chain recombines TRBV28 with TRBJ1-2; tentative D call: TRBD1 (5 bases). The CDR3 spans 14 residues. V was shortened by 3 bases and J by 2 bases, with 10 bases between the two germline ends. The V gene's germline CDR1 is MDHEN and CDR2 SYDVKM.

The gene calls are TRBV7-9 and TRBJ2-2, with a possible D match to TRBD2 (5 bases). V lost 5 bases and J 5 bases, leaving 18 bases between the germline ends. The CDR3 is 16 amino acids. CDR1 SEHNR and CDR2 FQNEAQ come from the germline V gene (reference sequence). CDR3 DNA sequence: TGTGCCAGCAGCCCTCCCGGGAAGATGGGGACCGGGGAGCTGTTTTTT. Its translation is CASSPPGKMGTGELFF.